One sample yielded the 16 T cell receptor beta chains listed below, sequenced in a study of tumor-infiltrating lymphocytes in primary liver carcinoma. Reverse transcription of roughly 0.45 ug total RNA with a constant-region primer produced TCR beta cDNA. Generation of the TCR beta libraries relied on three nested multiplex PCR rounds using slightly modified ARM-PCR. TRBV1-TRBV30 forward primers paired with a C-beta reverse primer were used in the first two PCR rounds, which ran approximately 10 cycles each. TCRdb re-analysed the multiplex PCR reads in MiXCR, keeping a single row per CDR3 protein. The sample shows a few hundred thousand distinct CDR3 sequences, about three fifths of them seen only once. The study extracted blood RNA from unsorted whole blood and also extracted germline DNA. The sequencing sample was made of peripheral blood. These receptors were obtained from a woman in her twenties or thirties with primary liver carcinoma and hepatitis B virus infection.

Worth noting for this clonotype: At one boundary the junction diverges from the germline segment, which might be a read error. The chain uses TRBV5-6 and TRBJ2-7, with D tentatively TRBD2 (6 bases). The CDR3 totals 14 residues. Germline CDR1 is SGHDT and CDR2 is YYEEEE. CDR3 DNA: TGTGCCAGCAGCTTATTTGCGGGAATGAACGAGCACTACTTC. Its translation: CASSLFAGMNEHYF.

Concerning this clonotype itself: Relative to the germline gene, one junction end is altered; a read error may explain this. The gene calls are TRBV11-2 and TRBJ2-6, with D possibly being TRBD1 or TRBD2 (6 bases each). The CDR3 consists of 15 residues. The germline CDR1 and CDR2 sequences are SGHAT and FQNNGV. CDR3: CASSLQGTGVNVLAF. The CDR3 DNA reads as TGTGCCAGCAGCTTACAGGGGACGGGGGTCAACGTCCTGGCTTTC.

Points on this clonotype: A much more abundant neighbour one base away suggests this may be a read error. The CDR3 sequence: CSADRGGSIQYF. Written as DNA, the CDR3 is TGCAGCGCCGACAGGGGCGGAAGCATTCAGTACTTC. This chain links TRBV29-1 with TRBJ2-4; TRBD1 aligns across 8 bases. The CDR3 spans 12 residues. Germline assignment: CDR1 SQVTM and CDR2 ANQGSEA. Unmatched junction bases numbered 8, after V lost 7 bases and J lost 9 bases.

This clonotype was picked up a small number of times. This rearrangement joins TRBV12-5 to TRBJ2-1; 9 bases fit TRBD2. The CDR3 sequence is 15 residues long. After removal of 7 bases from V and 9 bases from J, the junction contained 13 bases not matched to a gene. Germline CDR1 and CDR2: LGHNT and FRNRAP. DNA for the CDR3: TGTGCTAGTGCTTCGACTAGCGGAGTGGCCCGTGAGCAGTTCTTC. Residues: CASASTSGVAREQFF.

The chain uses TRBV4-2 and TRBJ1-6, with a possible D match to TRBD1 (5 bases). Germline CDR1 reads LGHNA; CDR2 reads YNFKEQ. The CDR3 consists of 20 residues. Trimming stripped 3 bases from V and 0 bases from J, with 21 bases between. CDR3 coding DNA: TGTGCCAGCAGCCAGAACGACAAGGGGTCGATTAGCTCCTATAATTCACCCCTCCACTTT. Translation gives CASSQNDKGSISSYNSPLHF.

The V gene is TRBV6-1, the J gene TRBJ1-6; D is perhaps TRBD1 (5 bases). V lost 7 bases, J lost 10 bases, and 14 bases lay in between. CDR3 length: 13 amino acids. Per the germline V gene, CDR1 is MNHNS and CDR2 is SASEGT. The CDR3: CASTDGASSPLHF. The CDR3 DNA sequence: TGTGCCAGCACAGACGGGGCTTCATCACCCCTCCACTTT.

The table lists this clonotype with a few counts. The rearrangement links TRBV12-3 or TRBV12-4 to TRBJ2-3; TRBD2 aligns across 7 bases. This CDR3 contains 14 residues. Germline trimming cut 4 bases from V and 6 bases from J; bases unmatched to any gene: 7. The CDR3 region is CASSWTRSADTQYF. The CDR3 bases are TGTGCCAGCAGTTGGACTAGGTCAGCTGATACGCAGTATTTT.

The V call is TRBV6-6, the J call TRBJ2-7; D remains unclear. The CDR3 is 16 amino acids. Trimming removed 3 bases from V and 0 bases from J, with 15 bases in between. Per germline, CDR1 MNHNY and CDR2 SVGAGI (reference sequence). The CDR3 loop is CASSYSLTPSSYEQYF. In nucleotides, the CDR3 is TGTGCCAGCAGTTATTCACTAACCCCGAGCTCCTACGAGCAGTACTTC.

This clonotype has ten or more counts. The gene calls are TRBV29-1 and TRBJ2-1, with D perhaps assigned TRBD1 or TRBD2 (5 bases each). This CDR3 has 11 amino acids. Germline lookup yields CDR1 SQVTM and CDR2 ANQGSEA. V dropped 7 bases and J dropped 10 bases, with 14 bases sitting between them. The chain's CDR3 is CSAFRDGEQFF. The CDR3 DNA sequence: TGCAGCGCCTTTCGGGACGGCGAGCAGTTCTTC.

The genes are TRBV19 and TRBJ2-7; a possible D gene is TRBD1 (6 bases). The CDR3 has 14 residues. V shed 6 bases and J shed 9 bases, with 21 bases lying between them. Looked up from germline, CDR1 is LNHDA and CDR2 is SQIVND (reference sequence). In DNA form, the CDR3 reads TGTGCCAGTAGCCCAACAGGGACCACCACAGGGCAGTACTTC. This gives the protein CASSPTGTTTGQYF.

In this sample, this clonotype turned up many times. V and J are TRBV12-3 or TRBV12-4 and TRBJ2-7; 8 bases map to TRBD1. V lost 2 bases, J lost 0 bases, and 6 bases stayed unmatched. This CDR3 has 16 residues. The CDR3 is CASSLRRTGSSYEQYF. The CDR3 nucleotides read TGTGCCAGCAGTTTACGGCGGACAGGGTCCTCCTACGAGCAGTACTTC.

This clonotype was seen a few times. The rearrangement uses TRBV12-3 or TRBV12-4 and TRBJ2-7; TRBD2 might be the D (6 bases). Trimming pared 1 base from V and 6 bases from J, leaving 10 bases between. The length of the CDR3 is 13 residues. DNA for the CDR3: TGTGCCAGCAGTTTAGGGGAGGCGGGCGAGCAGTACTTC. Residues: CASSLGEAGEQYF.

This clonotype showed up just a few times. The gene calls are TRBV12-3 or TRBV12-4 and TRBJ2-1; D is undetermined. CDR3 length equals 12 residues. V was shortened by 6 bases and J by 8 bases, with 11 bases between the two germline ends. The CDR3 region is CASRSSLYEQFF. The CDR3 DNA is TGTGCCAGCAGGTCTAGTCTCTATGAGCAGTTCTTC.

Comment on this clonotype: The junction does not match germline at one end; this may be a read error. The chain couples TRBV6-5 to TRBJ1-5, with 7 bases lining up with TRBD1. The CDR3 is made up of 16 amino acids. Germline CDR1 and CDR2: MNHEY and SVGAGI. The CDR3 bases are TGTGTCAGCAGCTACCCGACAGGGCCCTCCGGTCAGCCCCAGCATTTT. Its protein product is CVSSYPTGPSGQPQHF.

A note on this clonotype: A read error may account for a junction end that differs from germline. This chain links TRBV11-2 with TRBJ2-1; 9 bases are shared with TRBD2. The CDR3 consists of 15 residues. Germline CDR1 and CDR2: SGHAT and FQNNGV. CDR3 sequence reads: CVSSLGGRARDQQFF. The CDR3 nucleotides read TGTGTCAGCAGCTTGGGCGGGAGGGCCAGGGATCAGCAGTTCTTC.

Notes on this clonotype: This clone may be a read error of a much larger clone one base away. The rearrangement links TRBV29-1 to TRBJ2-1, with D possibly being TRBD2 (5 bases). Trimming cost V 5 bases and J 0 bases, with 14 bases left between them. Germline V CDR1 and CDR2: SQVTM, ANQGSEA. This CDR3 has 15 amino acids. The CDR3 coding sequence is TGCAGCGTTCCGGGTTCGGGAACCTCCTACAATGAGCAGTTCTTC. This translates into CSVPGSGTSYNEQFF.